This is a list of T cell receptor beta chains from one sample in a study of blood T cell repertoires in COVID-19. The table came from immunoSEQ multiplex PCR; TCRdb's copy has only in-frame clones and leaves some out. The sample yields around 110,000 clones, around nine tenths seen once. The sample was peripheral blood. These receptors were taken from a human donor with active COVID-19. The donor label of this sample is uncertain. Both conserved end residues are part of each CDR3. Fields, in order: CDR3 protein, CDR3 DNA, D gene, V gene, J gene, clone size. A D gene is named only where the DNA matches it firmly. The size field is filled for only some rows; it gives once, few, many or a size class.

CDR3 protein: CASSKNEQGENQPQHF
CDR3 DNA: TGTGCCAGCAGCAAAAACGAACAGGGTGAAAATCAGCCCCAGCATTTT
D gene: -
V gene: TRBV21-1
J gene: TRBJ1-5
clone size: -

CDR3 protein: CASSLGSFSSSPLHF
CDR3 DNA: TGTGCCAGCAGCTTAGGTTCTTTTTCGAGTTCACCCCTCCACTTT
D gene: -
V gene: TRBV7-2
J gene: TRBJ1-6
clone size: -

CDR3 protein: CASSPPGKYGYTF
CDR3 DNA: TGTGCCAGCTCACCACCCGGGAAGTATGGCTACACCTTC
D gene: -
V gene: TRBV18
J gene: TRBJ1-2
clone size: -

CDR3 protein: CASSEWGGGTPTDTQYF
CDR3 DNA: TGTGCCAGCAGTGAATGGGGCGGGGGGACCCCCACAGATACGCAGTATTTT
D gene: TRBD2
V gene: TRBV2
J gene: TRBJ2-3
clone size: -

CDR3 protein: CATSAHGRGASGLTGELFF
CDR3 DNA: TGTGCCACCAGCGCACACGGACGAGGGGCTAGCGGACTCACCGGGGAGCTGTTTTTT
D gene: TRBD2
V gene: TRBV15
J gene: TRBJ2-2
clone size: -

CDR3 protein: CASSLPGGEEQYF
CDR3 DNA: TGTGCCAGCAGTTTGCCAGGCGGGGAAGAGCAGTACTTC
D gene: -
V gene: TRBV12-3/TRBV12-4
J gene: TRBJ2-7
clone size: -

CDR3 protein: CASSLPGGDQPQHF
CDR3 DNA: TGTGCCAGCAGCTTACCAGGGGGTGATCAGCCCCAGCATTTT
D gene: TRBD1
V gene: TRBV5-4
J gene: TRBJ1-5
clone size: -

CDR3 protein: CASSINRQGGNTIYF
CDR3 DNA: TGTGCCAGCAGTATAAACCGACAGGGTGGAAACACCATATATTTT
D gene: TRBD1
V gene: TRBV27
J gene: TRBJ1-3
clone size: -

CDR3 protein: CATRTGYNQPQHF
CDR3 DNA: TGTGCCACCAGGACAGGATACAATCAGCCCCAGCATTTT
D gene: TRBD1
V gene: TRBV6-5
J gene: TRBJ1-5
clone size: -

CDR3 protein: CSASPQAPYEQYF
CDR3 DNA: TGCAGTGCTAGTCCGCAGGCACCCTACGAGCAGTACTTC
D gene: -
V gene: TRBV20-1
J gene: TRBJ2-7
clone size: -

CDR3 protein: CASSDRMGSSGANVLTF
CDR3 DNA: TGTGCCAGCAGCGACCGTATGGGGAGCTCTGGGGCCAACGTCCTGACTTTC
D gene: -
V gene: TRBV5-5
J gene: TRBJ2-6
clone size: once

CDR3 protein: CATREGPNTGELFF
CDR3 DNA: TGTGCCACCAGAGAGGGTCCGAACACCGGGGAGCTGTTTTTT
D gene: -
V gene: TRBV24-1
J gene: TRBJ2-2
clone size: -

CDR3 protein: CASSFSGTKSYEQYF
CDR3 DNA: TGTGCCAGCAGCTTTTCCGGGACAAAATCCTACGAGCAGTACTTC
D gene: -
V gene: TRBV5-6
J gene: TRBJ2-7
clone size: -

CDR3 protein: CASSLGGIDQPQHF
CDR3 DNA: TGTGCCAGCAGCTTGGGAGGGATCGATCAGCCCCAGCATTTT
D gene: -
V gene: TRBV7-9
J gene: TRBJ1-5
clone size: -

CDR3 protein: CASSDLASYNEQFF
CDR3 DNA: TGTGCCAGCTCAGACCTAGCTTCCTACAATGAGCAGTTCTTC
D gene: -
V gene: TRBV6-5
J gene: TRBJ2-1
clone size: -

CDR3 protein: CASRSQGSGNYEQYF
CDR3 DNA: TGTGCCAGCAGGTCCCAGGGTAGCGGGAATTACGAGCAGTACTTC
D gene: TRBD2
V gene: TRBV11-2
J gene: TRBJ2-7
clone size: medium-sized

CDR3 protein: CSVEEREGTGELFF
CDR3 DNA: TGCAGCGTTGAAGAGCGGGAGGGCACCGGGGAGCTGTTTTTT
D gene: TRBD2
V gene: TRBV29-1
J gene: TRBJ2-2
clone size: few

CDR3 protein: CASSEWRGTNYGYTF
CDR3 DNA: TGTGCCAGCAGTGAATGGAGGGGAACTAACTATGGCTACACCTTC
D gene: -
V gene: TRBV2
J gene: TRBJ1-2
clone size: -

CDR3 protein: CASSSYSGGQETQYF
CDR3 DNA: TGTGCCAGCAGCTCATATAGCGGGGGCCAAGAGACCCAGTACTTC
D gene: TRBD2
V gene: TRBV11-3
J gene: TRBJ2-5
clone size: once

CDR3 protein: CSVGQGFGEQYF
CDR3 DNA: TGCAGCGTCGGACAGGGCTTCGGCGAGCAGTACTTC
D gene: TRBD1
V gene: TRBV29-1
J gene: TRBJ2-7
clone size: -

CDR3 protein: CASNGTPNEKLFF
CDR3 DNA: TGTGCCAGCAATGGGACACCTAATGAAAAACTGTTTTTT
D gene: -
V gene: TRBV2
J gene: TRBJ1-4
clone size: -

CDR3 protein: CSASTTDTQYF
CDR3 DNA: TGCAGTGCTTCAACAACAGATACGCAGTATTTT
D gene: -
V gene: TRBV20-1
J gene: TRBJ2-3
clone size: -

CDR3 protein: CASGFVADTQYF
CDR3 DNA: TGTGCTAGTGGTTTTGTCGCAGATACGCAGTATTTT
D gene: -
V gene: TRBV12-5
J gene: TRBJ2-3
clone size: -

CDR3 protein: CASSPDRGTIEAFF
CDR3 DNA: TGTGCCAGCAGTCCGGACAGGGGGACTATTGAAGCTTTCTTT
D gene: TRBD1
V gene: TRBV6-2/TRBV6-3
J gene: TRBJ1-1
clone size: -

CDR3 protein: CASRDRQETQYF
CDR3 DNA: TGTGCCAGTAGGGACAGGCAAGAGACCCAGTACTTC
D gene: TRBD1
V gene: TRBV3-1/TRBV3-2
J gene: TRBJ2-5
clone size: -

CDR3 protein: CASSTPPGAVDYGYTF
CDR3 DNA: TGTGCCAGCAGCACACCCCCAGGGGCAGTCGACTATGGCTACACCTTC
D gene: -
V gene: TRBV7-9
J gene: TRBJ1-2
clone size: -

CDR3 protein: CASSVDRGDQPQHF
CDR3 DNA: TGTGCCAGCAGCGTAGACAGGGGTGATCAGCCCCAGCATTTT
D gene: TRBD1
V gene: TRBV7-8
J gene: TRBJ1-5
clone size: -

CDR3 protein: CASSSTGTRSIALHF
CDR3 DNA: TGTGCCAGCAGCTCCACCGGGACTCGAAGTATAGCCCTCCACTTT
D gene: -
V gene: TRBV5-4
J gene: TRBJ1-6
clone size: -

CDR3 protein: CASSRGRVYGYTF
CDR3 DNA: TGTGCCAGCAGCAGGGGGCGCGTCTATGGCTACACCTTC
D gene: -
V gene: TRBV21-1
J gene: TRBJ1-2
clone size: -

CDR3 protein: CASSFPDSTYEQYF
CDR3 DNA: TGTGCCAGCAGTTTCCCCGACAGTACCTACGAGCAGTACTTC
D gene: -
V gene: TRBV28
J gene: TRBJ2-7
clone size: -

CDR3 protein: CASSQNPGLAGGYEQYF
CDR3 DNA: TGCGCCAGCAGCCAGAACCCGGGACTAGCGGGGGGGTACGAGCAGTACTTC
D gene: TRBD2
V gene: TRBV4-1
J gene: TRBJ2-7
clone size: -

CDR3 protein: CASSQQRGGADTQYF
CDR3 DNA: TGTGCCAGCAGCCAGCAGCGGGGGGGCGCAGATACGCAGTATTTT
D gene: TRBD2
V gene: TRBV6-4
J gene: TRBJ2-3
clone size: -

CDR3 protein: CASSPERTGNYGYTF
CDR3 DNA: TGTGCCAGCAGCCCTGAGAGGACAGGAAACTATGGCTACACCTTC
D gene: TRBD1
V gene: TRBV7-2
J gene: TRBJ1-2
clone size: once